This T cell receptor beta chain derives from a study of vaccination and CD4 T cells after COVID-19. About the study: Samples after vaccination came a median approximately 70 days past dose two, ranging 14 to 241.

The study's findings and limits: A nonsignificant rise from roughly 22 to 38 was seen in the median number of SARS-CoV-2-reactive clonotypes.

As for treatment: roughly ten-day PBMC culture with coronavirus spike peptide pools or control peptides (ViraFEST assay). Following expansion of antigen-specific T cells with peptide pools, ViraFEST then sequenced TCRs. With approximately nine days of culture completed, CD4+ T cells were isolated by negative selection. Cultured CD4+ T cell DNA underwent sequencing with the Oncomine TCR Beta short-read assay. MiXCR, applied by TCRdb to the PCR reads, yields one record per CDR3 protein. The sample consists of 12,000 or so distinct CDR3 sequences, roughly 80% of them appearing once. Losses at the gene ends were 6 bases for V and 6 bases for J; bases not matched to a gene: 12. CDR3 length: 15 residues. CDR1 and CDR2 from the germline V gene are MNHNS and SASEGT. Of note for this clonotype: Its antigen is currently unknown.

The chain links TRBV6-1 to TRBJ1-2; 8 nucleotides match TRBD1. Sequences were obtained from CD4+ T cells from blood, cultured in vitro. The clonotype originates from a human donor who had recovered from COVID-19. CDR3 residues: CASRPYDRGRDGYTF. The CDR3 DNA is TGTGCCAGCAGACCCTATGACAGGGGAAGGGATGGCTACACCTTC.